This TCR beta chain stems from a study of T cell responses to AZD1222 COVID-19 vaccine. Study at large: Second-dose schedules of about 4 or about 12 weeks were combined. Study-wide results and limits: The CD4 TCRs associated with vaccination extended across spike and predominated at 160-218 and 743-854. Donors skewed white British and female; clonal diversity was possibly underestimated. Baseline seropositivity characterized only a handful of AZD1222 recipients.

The CDR3 extends over 14 amino acids. Germline V gene sequence: CDR1 MNHEY, CDR2 SMNVEV (reference sequence). The V end was cut by 6 bases, the J end by 1 base, with 10 bases between. In the case of this clone: Its antigen is unidentified.

The protocol was immunoSEQ multiplex PCR, while the TCRdb copy is restricted to in-frame clones and leaves out a portion. The sample records around 150,000 clones, around 88% being singletons. The material was peripheral blood, obtained on day 0 of AZD1222 vaccination. The receptor comes from an adult in good health. The gene calls are TRBV27 and TRBJ1-5, with D uncertain. The CDR3 here is CASSFRTSNQPQHF. In DNA form, the CDR3 reads TGTGCCAGCAGCTTCCGGACCAGCAATCAGCCCCAGCATTTT.